These 19 T cell receptor beta chains share one sample of origin, sequenced in a study of blood T cell repertoires in COVID-19. Libraries were prepared by immunoSEQ multiplex PCR; TCRdb keeps only in-frame clonotypes and omits some of them. This table holds around 93,000 clones, 82% found once. Sequencing input: peripheral blood. The source is a man older than 75 with acute or convalescent COVID-19.

J is TRBJ1-5 and V is TRBV19, with D hard to call. V was clipped by 2 bases and J by 2 bases, with 10 bases between them. There are 15 residues in the CDR3. Germline V gene lookup returns CDR1 LNHDA and CDR2 SQIVND (reference sequence). CDR3 nucleotide sequence: TGTGCCAGTAGTATAATTAGTGGAGGCAATCAGCCCCAGCATTTT. Its protein is CASSIISGGNQPQHF.

There are a few counts of this clone. The chain couples TRBV7-2 to TRBJ2-7; 9 positions agree with TRBD1. The CDR3 extends over 15 amino acids. Germline values: CDR1 SGHTA, CDR2 FQGNSA. Trimming removed 0 bases from V and 3 bases from J; junction bases left unmatched: 3. This CDR3 is CASSLAGTGNYEQYF. CDR3 DNA sequence: TGTGCCAGCAGCTTAGCGGGGACAGGGAACTACGAGCAGTACTTC. The full variable domain, its missing parts supplied by reference TRBV7-2 and TRBJ2-7, is GAGVSQSPSNKVTEKGKDVELRCDPISGHTALYWYRQSLGQGLEFLIYFQGNSAPDKSGLPSDRFSAERTGGSVSTLTIQRTQQEDSAVYLCASSLAGTGNYEQYFGPGTRLTVT.

This clone has more than one count but fewer than ten. V and J are TRBV5-1 and TRBJ1-5; D ambiguous. CDR1 and CDR2 from the germline V gene are SGHRS and YFSETQ. Deletions cut 0 bases from V and 4 bases from J, with 8 bases between. The CDR3 covers 14 residues. The chain's CDR3 is CASSLGADNQPQHF. The CDR3 DNA follows: TGCGCCAGCAGCTTGGGTGCAGATAATCAGCCCCAGCATTTT.

The V gene is TRBV6-2 or TRBV6-3, the J gene TRBJ2-1; 11 nucleotides line up with TRBD1. The CDR3 is 16 residues long. Germline V gene sequence: CDR1 MNHEY, CDR2 SVGEGT. Trimming at V came to 4 bases and at J to 7 bases, leaving 9 bases not matched to a gene. For the CDR3, the DNA is TGTGCCAGCAGTTCAGCGGGACAGGGGGGTTGGAATGAGCAGTTCTTC. Its protein is CASSSAGQGGWNEQFF.

This clone appeared once. The chain carries TRBV29-1 and TRBJ1-1, with D possibly matching TRBD1 (5 bases). Trimming cost V 5 bases and J 4 bases, with 11 bases left between them. CDR3 length: 12 amino acids. The germline CDR1 and CDR2 sequences are SQVTM and ANQGSEA. CDR3 bases: TGCAGCGTTAATTCGGGGGGCACTGAAGCTTTCTTT. Protein sequence: CSVNSGGTEAFF. The variable domain in full, with the rest retrieved from reference TRBV29-1 and TRBJ1-1, is SAVISQKPSRDICQRGTSLTIQCQVDSQVTMMFWYRQQPGQSLTLIATANQGSEATYESGFVIDKFPISRPNLTFSTLTVSNMSPEDSSIYLCSVNSGGTEAFFGQGTRLTVV.

The V gene is TRBV5-6, the J gene TRBJ2-5, with 9 bases aligning to TRBD1. Trimming cost V 4 bases and J 4 bases; bases outside gene matches: 8. The V gene's germline CDR1 is SGHDT and CDR2 YYEEEE. CDR3 length: 15 amino acids. As DNA, the CDR3 is TGTGCCAGCAGCGAACCGGGACAGGGATTAGAGACCCAGTACTTC. This encodes CASSEPGQGLETQYF.

This chain links TRBV5-1 with TRBJ1-5, with D tentatively TRBD1 (6 bases). Per germline, CDR1 SGHRS and CDR2 YFSETQ. CDR3 length: 16 residues. V was clipped by 1 base and J by 2 bases, with 13 bases between them. In DNA form, the CDR3 reads TGCGCCAGCAGCTTGTCAGGGGAGGGTGGCAATCAGCCCCAGCATTTT. Its translation: CASSLSGEGGNQPQHF.

This rearrangement joins TRBV13 to TRBJ2-1, with a tentative D call TRBD1 (6 bases). CDR1 is PRHDT, CDR2 FYEKMQ, per germline (reference sequence). The CDR3 loop spans 15 amino acids. With 5 bases removed from V and 3 bases from J, the gap between germline ends came to 14 bases. CDR3 sequence (DNA): TGTGCCAGCAGCCCAATGGGGGCTCTCTACAATGAGCAGTTCTTC. Amino acid sequence: CASSPMGALYNEQFF.

The chain joins TRBV19 to TRBJ1-1; 10 bases match TRBD1. Germline V gene sequence: CDR1 LNHDA, CDR2 SQIVND (reference sequence). V lost 4 bases, J lost 0 bases, and 11 bases stayed unmatched. The CDR3 sequence is 18 residues long. The CDR3 loop reads CASSTHGTGASVNTEAFF. Written as DNA, the CDR3 is TGTGCCAGTAGTACCCACGGGACAGGGGCGAGCGTGAACACTGAAGCTTTCTTT.

The chain uses TRBV3-1 (or the pseudogene TRBV3-2) and TRBJ1-2; D is perhaps TRBD1 (6 bases). There are 14 residues in the CDR3. V shed 4 bases and J shed 2 bases, with 11 bases lying between them. In germline, CDR1 is LGHDT, CDR2 YNNKEL (reference sequence). CDR3 protein: CASSPTGGNYGYTF. The CDR3 coding sequence is TGTGCCAGCAGCCCGACAGGAGGAAACTATGGCTACACCTTC.

The V gene is TRBV30, the J gene TRBJ1-5, with 9 bases lining up with TRBD1. The CDR3 totals 14 residues. Germline V lookup: CDR1 GTSNPN, CDR2 SVGIG (reference sequence). Losses at the gene ends were 2 bases for V and 7 bases for J; bases not matched to a gene: 6. The CDR3 DNA reads TGTGCCTGGAGTCTGGACAGGGGAGGACAGCCCCAGCATTTT. This gives the protein CAWSLDRGGQPQHF.

This chain links TRBV13 with TRBJ1-1; D remains ambiguous. The CDR3 spans 16 residues. Trimming took off 5 bases at V and 11 bases at J, with 27 bases between the two ends. Germline CDR1 and CDR2: PRHDT and FYEKMQ (reference sequence). The CDR3 DNA sequence: TGTGCCAGCAGCCCTCAACCCGTGACGGGAGAGCCGGGGGCTTTCTTT. It specifies CASSPQPVTGEPGAFF.

The gene calls are TRBV7-2 and TRBJ2-1; the match to TRBD2 covers 11 bases. This CDR3 has 17 residues. V trimming: 1 base; J trimming: 8 bases; junction bases outside the gene matches: 10. Germline V gene data show CDR1 as SGHTA and CDR2 as FQGNSA. This CDR3 is CASSLDSGRALIDEQFF. CDR3 coding DNA: TGTGCCAGCAGCTTAGATAGCGGGAGGGCCTTGATCGATGAGCAGTTCTTC.

The chain links TRBV5-4 to TRBJ1-5; D is possibly TRBD1 (5 bases). The CDR3 contains 14 residues. Between the trimmed V and J ends, which lost 0 bases and 5 bases, there was a span of 9 bases. Germline values: CDR1 SGHNT, CDR2 YYREEE (reference sequence). The CDR3 sequence: CASSLGGVDQPQHF. Here the CDR3 DNA reads TGTGCCAGCAGCTTGGGGGGCGTCGATCAGCCCCAGCATTTT.

J is TRBJ1-1 and V is TRBV30; unclear D gene. Germline CDR1 reads GTSNPN; CDR2 reads SVGIG (reference sequence). This CDR3 has 15 amino acids. Trimming removed 0 bases at V and 1 base at J, with 12 bases between. The CDR3, as DNA: TGTGCCTGGAGTGTACCCCTTTCACAGAACACTGAAGCTTTCTTT. It translates to CAWSVPLSQNTEAFF.

This clone is labeled medium-sized (0.01 to 0.1%). This chain joins TRBV29-1 and TRBJ2-3, with 7 positions matching TRBD1. The CDR3 has 13 amino acids. J lost 2 bases, V lost 7 bases, and 6 bases had no gene match. CDR1 and CDR2 (germline): SQVTM, ANQGSEA. The CDR3 region is CSARDSLTDTQYF. DNA of the CDR3: TGCAGCGCCCGGGACAGCCTCACAGATACGCAGTATTTT.

The chain employs TRBV29-1 and TRBJ1-4; D may be TRBD1 (6 bases). V was shortened by 4 bases and J by 3 bases, with 15 bases between the two germline ends. Germline CDR1 SQVTM, CDR2 ANQGSEA. This CDR3 is built from 15 residues. The CDR3 sequence: CSVAPDRLSNEKLFF. CDR3 in DNA: TGCAGCGTTGCCCCCGACAGGCTTTCTAATGAAAAACTGTTTTTT.

This clone was observed a handful of times. The genes are TRBV2 and TRBJ1-2, with no clear D. This CDR3 contains 13 residues. V was clipped by 4 bases and J by 3 bases, with 9 bases between them. Per germline, CDR1 SNHLY and CDR2 FYNNEI. This CDR3 is CASSVSQDYGYTF. CDR3 nucleotide sequence: TGTGCCAGCAGTGTTAGTCAGGACTATGGCTACACCTTC.

The rearrangement joins TRBV7-6 to TRBJ2-1, with 10 bases aligning to TRBD2. CDR1 SGHVS and CDR2 FNYEAQ come from the germline V gene. This CDR3 region has 16 residues. V was clipped by 4 bases and J by 7 bases; unmatched bases: 10. The CDR3 protein is CASSSQAGGFQNEQFF. As DNA, the CDR3 is TGTGCCAGCAGCTCCCAAGCGGGGGGGTTTCAGAATGAGCAGTTCTTC.